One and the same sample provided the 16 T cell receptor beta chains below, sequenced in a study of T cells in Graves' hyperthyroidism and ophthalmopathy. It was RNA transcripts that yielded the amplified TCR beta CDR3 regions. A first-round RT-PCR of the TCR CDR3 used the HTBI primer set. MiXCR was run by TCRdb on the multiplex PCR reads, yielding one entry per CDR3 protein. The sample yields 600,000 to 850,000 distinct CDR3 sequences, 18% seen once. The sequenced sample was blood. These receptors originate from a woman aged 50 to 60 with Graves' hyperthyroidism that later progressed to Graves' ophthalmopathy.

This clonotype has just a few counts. CDR3 loop: CASRRWDRGIAKNIQYF. In nucleotides, the CDR3 is TGTGCCAGCAGAAGATGGGACAGGGGGATAGCCAAAAACATTCAGTACTTC. The gene calls are TRBV5-6 and TRBJ2-4; 11 nucleotides align to TRBD1. V was clipped by 5 bases and J by 0 bases; unmatched bases: 7. This CDR3 is 17 amino acids long. Germline assignment: CDR1 SGHDT and CDR2 YYEEEE.

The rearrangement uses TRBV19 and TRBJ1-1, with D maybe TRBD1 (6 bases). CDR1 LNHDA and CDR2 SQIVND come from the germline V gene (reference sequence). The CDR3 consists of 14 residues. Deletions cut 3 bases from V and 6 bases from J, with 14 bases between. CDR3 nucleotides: TGTGCCAGTAGTATTAAGGTCGGGACATCTGAAGCTTTCTTT. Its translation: CASSIKVGTSEAFF.

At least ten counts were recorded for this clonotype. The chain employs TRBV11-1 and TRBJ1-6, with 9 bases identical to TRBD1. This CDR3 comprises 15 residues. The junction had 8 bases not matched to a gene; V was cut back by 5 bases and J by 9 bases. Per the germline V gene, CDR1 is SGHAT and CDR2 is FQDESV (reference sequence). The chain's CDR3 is CASSRYRGLGSPLHF. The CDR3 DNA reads TGTGCCAGCAGCAGATACAGGGGGCTTGGTTCACCCCTCCACTTT.

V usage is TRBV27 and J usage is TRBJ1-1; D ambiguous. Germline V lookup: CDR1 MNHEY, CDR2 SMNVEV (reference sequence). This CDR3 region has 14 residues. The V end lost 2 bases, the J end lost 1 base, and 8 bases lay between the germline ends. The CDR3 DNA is TGTGCCAGCAGTTTACTGGGAAGGAACACTGAAGCTTTCTTT. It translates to CASSLLGRNTEAFF.

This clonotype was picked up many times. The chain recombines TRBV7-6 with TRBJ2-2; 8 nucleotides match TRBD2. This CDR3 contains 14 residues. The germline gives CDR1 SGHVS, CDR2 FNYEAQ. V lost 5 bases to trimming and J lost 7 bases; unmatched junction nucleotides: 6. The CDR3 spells CASSPSGGNGELFF. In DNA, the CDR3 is TGTGCCAGCAGCCCCTCGGGGGGGAACGGGGAGCTGTTTTTT.

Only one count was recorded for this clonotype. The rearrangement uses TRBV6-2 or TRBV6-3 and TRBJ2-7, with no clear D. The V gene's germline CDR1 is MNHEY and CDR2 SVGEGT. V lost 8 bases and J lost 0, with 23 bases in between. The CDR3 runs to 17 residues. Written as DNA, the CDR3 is TGTGCCAGCCAACCTGGTGCTCGACGGGTTAGCTCCTACGAGCAGTACTTC. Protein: CASQPGARRVSSYEQYF.

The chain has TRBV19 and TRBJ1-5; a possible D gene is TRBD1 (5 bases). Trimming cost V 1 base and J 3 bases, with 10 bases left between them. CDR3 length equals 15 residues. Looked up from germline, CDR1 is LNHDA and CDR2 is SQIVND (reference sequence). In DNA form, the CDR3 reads TGTGCCAGTAGTATAGGGAGACAGCACAATCAGCCCCAGCATTTT. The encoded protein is CASSIGRQHNQPQHF.

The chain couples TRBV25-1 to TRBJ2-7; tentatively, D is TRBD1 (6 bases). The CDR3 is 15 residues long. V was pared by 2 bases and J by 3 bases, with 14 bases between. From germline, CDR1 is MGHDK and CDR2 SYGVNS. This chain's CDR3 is CASSEGQGFGYEQYF. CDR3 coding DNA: TGTGCCAGCAGTGAAGGTCAGGGGTTTGGCTACGAGCAGTACTTC.

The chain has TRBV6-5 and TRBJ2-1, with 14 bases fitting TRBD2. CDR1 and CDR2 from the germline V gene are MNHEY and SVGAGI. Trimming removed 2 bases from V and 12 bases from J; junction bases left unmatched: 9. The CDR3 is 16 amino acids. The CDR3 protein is CASSYGQTSGGAGQFF. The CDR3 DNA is TGTGCCAGCAGTTACGGGCAGACTAGCGGGGGGGCGGGGCAGTTCTTC.

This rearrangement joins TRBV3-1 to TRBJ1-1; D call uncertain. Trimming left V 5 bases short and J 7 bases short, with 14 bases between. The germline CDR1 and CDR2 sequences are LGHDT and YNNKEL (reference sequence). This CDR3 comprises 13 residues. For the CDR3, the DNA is TGTGCCAGCAGCGGCCCGGGTGGAAGTGAAGCTTTCTTT. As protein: CASSGPGGSEAFF.

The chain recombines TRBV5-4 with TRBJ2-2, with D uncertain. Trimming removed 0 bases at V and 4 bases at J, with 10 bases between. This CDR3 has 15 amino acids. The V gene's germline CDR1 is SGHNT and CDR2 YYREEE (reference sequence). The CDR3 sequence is CASSLVGISTGELFF. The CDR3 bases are TGTGCCAGCAGCTTGGTAGGGATCAGCACCGGGGAGCTGTTTTTT. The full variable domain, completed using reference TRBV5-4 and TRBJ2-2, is ETGVTQSPTHLIKTRGQQVTLRCSSQSGHNTVSWYQQALGQGPQFIFQYYREEENGRGNFPPRFSGLQFPNYSSELNVNALELDDSALYLCASSLVGISTGELFFGEGSRLTVL.

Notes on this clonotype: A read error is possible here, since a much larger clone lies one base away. CDR3 coding DNA: TGTGCCTGCAGTCCCCCGGACTCCCGCTCTGGAAACACCATATATTTT. This codes for CACSPPDSRSGNTIYF. The chain links TRBV2 to TRBJ1-3; unclear D gene. Germline V gene data show CDR1 as SNHLY and CDR2 as FYNNEI. This CDR3 region has 16 residues.

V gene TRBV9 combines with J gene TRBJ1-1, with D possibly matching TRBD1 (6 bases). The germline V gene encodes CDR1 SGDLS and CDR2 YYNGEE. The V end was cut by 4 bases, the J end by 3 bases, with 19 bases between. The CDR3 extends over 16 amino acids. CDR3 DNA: TGTGCCAGCAGCCCCCTAAGGGGGTTTGTTGACACTGAAGCTTTCTTT. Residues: CASSPLRGFVDTEAFF.

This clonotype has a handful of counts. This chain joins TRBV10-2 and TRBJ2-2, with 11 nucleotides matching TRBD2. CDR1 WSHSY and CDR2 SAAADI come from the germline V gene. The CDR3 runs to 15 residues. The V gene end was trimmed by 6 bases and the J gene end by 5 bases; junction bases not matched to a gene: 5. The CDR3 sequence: CASRFGTSGTGELFF. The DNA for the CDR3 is TGCGCCAGCAGATTCGGGACTAGCGGAACCGGGGAGCTGTTTTTT.

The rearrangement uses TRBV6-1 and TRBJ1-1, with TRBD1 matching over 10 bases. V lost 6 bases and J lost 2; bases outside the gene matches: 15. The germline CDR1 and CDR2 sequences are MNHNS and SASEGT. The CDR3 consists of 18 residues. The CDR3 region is CASSLALGQGVSNTEAFF. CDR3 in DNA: TGTGCCAGCAGCTTAGCCTTAGGACAGGGGGTAAGCAACACTGAAGCTTTCTTT.

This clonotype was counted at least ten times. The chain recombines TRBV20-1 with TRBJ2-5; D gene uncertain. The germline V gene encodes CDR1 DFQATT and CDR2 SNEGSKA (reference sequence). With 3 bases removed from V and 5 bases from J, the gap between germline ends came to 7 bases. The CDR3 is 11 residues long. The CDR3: CSASGRETQYF. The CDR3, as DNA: TGCAGTGCTAGTGGGCGGGAGACCCAGTACTTC.